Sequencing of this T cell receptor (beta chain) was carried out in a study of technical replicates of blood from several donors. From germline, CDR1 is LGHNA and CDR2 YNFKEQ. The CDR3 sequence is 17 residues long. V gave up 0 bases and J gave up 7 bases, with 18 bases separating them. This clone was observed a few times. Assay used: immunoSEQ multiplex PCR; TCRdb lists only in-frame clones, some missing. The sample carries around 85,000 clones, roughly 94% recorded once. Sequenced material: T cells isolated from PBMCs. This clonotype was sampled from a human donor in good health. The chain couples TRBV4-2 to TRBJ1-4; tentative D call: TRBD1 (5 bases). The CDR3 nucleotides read TGTGCCAGCAGCCAAGAACCATCCAGGGTCTCTAGTGAAAAACTGTTTTTT. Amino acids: CASSQEPSRVSSEKLFF.